These 12 T cell receptor beta chains were sequenced from one sample in a study of spatial heterogeneity in lung cancer. In TCRdb, the 5' RACE reads were re-called with MiXCR into one record per CDR3 protein. The data show about 120,000 distinct CDR3 sequences, 12% seen once. Specified time point: blood at routine non-recurrence follow-up after resection. Whole RNA, which was extracted from tumor, nontumor lung tissue or frozen PBMC, was sequenced without any cell sorting. The sequencing used PBMCs, collected at follow-up. These receptor sequences come from a male donor with early-stage non-small cell lung cancer.

The genes are TRBV30 and TRBJ2-7; 8 nucleotides match TRBD1. The CDR3 is made up of 13 amino acids. Germline assignment: CDR1 GTSNPN and CDR2 SVGIG (reference sequence). The junction had 5 bases not matched to a gene; V was cut back by 2 bases and J by 5 bases. The CDR3 reads CAWSRGQGDEQYF. DNA for the CDR3: TGTGCCTGGAGTCGAGGACAGGGTGACGAGCAGTACTTC.

In its sample, this clonotype was seen a few times. CDR3 in amino acids: CASSLLGAGSYNEQFF. The DNA for the CDR3 is TGTGCCAGCAGCCTTCTGGGGGCGGGCTCCTACAATGAGCAGTTCTTC. The chain is built from TRBV14 and TRBJ2-1; weak D call: TRBD1 (6 bases). In germline, CDR1 is SGHDN, CDR2 FVKESK. Trimming shortened V by 4 bases and J by 0 bases, and 13 bases separated the two germline ends. There are 16 residues in the CDR3.

At least ten counts were recorded for this clonotype. The gene calls are TRBV3-1 and TRBJ1-2; D remains unclear. The CDR3 extends over 13 amino acids. Germline V gene sequence: CDR1 LGHDT, CDR2 YNNKEL (reference sequence). Between the trimmed V and J ends, which lost 1 base and 1 base, there was a span of 4 bases. As DNA, the CDR3 is TGTGCCAGCAGCCAAGGCGTTAACTATGGCTACACCTTC. Protein: CASSQGVNYGYTF.

This clonotype was counted at least ten times. The chain links TRBV29-1 to TRBJ1-1; weak D call: TRBD1 (5 bases). This CDR3 contains 13 residues. CDR1 SQVTM and CDR2 ANQGSEA come from the germline V gene. V lost 6 bases, J lost 0 bases, and 11 bases lay in between. The chain's CDR3 is CSVKRQLNTEAFF. Written as DNA, the CDR3 is TGCAGCGTGAAAAGACAGTTGAACACTGAAGCTTTCTTT.

V gene TRBV20-1 combines with J gene TRBJ1-3, with D hard to call. The CDR3 sequence is 17 residues long. Trimming stripped 0 bases from V and 2 bases from J, with 17 bases between. CDR1 and CDR2 (germline): DFQATT, SNEGSKA (reference sequence). CDR3 sequence: CSARDSRTSSTGNTIYF. In DNA form, the CDR3 reads TGCAGTGCTAGAGATTCCCGGACGTCTTCTACTGGAAACACCATATATTTT.

The V and J genes are TRBV24-1 and TRBJ2-1; the D call may be TRBD1 or TRBD2 (5 bases each). This CDR3 region has 16 residues. CDR1 KGHDR and CDR2 SFDVKD come from the germline V gene. The V end was cut by 4 bases, the J end by 1 base, with 13 bases between. The CDR3 is CATSEGRGVSYNEQFF. DNA for the CDR3: TGTGCCACCAGTGAGGGCAGAGGGGTATCCTACAATGAGCAGTTCTTC.

At least ten counts were recorded for this clonotype. The chain uses TRBV24-1 and TRBJ2-5; D possibly uses TRBD1 or TRBD2 (6 bases each). The V and J ends lost 3 bases and 3 bases respectively, with 13 bases between them. The CDR3 is made up of 15 amino acids. Germline V gene sequence: CDR1 KGHDR, CDR2 SFDVKD. The CDR3 is CATSDGGRAEETQYF. DNA of the CDR3: TGTGCCACCAGTGATGGGGGGCGGGCAGAAGAGACCCAGTACTTC.

At least ten counts were recorded for this clonotype. This rearrangement joins TRBV24-1 to TRBJ2-5; D unclear. Germline V CDR1 and CDR2: KGHDR, SFDVKD. V shed 4 bases and J shed 4 bases, with 12 bases lying between them. The CDR3 runs 14 residues. CDR3 in amino acids: CATSDPSPPETQYF. Written as DNA, the CDR3 is TGTGCCACCAGTGACCCGAGTCCGCCAGAGACCCAGTACTTC.

This clonotype was counted only a few times. The rearrangement uses TRBV7-9 and TRBJ1-4, with 11 bases aligning to TRBD1. The CDR3 has 15 residues. CDR1 and CDR2 from the germline V gene are SEHNR and FQNEAQ (reference sequence). The ends lost 3 bases at V and 6 bases at J; junction bases unmatched: 3. The CDR3 loop reads CASSFPGQGDEKLFF. CDR3 nucleotides: TGTGCCAGCAGCTTTCCGGGACAGGGGGATGAAAAACTGTTTTTT.

This clonotype was detected many times. This rearrangement joins TRBV4-1 to TRBJ2-2, with TRBD2 matching over 8 bases. Germline CDR1 MGHRA, CDR2 YSYEKL. The J segment lost 3 bases and the V segment lost 2 bases, leaving 8 bases of the junction unmatched. The CDR3 has 17 residues. The CDR3 DNA reads as TGCGCCAGCAGCCAACCAATAGCGGGGCTTTACACCGGGGAGCTGTTTTTT. It codes for CASSQPIAGLYTGELFF.

The chain links TRBV6-5 to TRBJ1-2; tentatively, D is TRBD1 (5 bases). The V end was cut by 5 bases, the J end by 3 bases, with 19 bases between. Germline loops: CDR1 MNHEY, CDR2 SVGAGI. This CDR3 comprises 16 residues. CDR3: CASSAGASQNDYGYTF. The DNA for the CDR3 is TGTGCCAGCAGTGCCGGGGCCAGCCAAAACGACTATGGCTACACCTTC.

The J gene is TRBJ2-2, the V gene TRBV2; no clear D. This CDR3 has 12 residues. CDR1 SNHLY and CDR2 FYNNEI come from the germline V gene. V was pared by 3 bases and J by 3 bases, with 2 bases between. Here the CDR3 DNA reads TGTGCCAGCAGTGACGACACCGGGGAGCTGTTTTTT. Protein sequence: CASSDDTGELFF.